Shown below are 24 T cell receptor beta chains from a single sample sequenced in a study of cytomegalovirus exposure and HLA in healthy donors. Sequenced by immunoSEQ multiplex PCR; TCRdb stores in-frame clones only, minus some. The sample has around 150,000 clones, roughly 89% seen once. Sequencing was carried out using PBMCs. The receptor set was obtained from a young man in good health and CMV-seropositive.

The chain couples TRBV5-1 to TRBJ1-1; tentatively, D is TRBD1 (6 bases). This CDR3 has 17 amino acids. Per germline, CDR1 SGHRS and CDR2 YFSETQ. Trimming took 0 bases from V and 4 from J, leaving 19 bases between them. The CDR3 protein is CASSLESGGRGGTEAFF. In DNA form, the CDR3 reads TGCGCCAGCAGCTTGGAGTCGGGGGGCAGGGGTGGCACTGAAGCTTTCTTT. The full variable domain, completed using reference TRBV5-1 and TRBJ1-1, is KAGVTQTPRYLIKTRGQQVTLSCSPISGHRSVSWYQQTPGQGLQFLFEYFSETQRNKGNFPGRFSGRQFSNSRSEMNVSTLELGDSALYLCASSLESGGRGGTEAFFGQGTRLTVV.

The rearrangement joins TRBV11-2 to TRBJ1-3; D is perhaps TRBD1 (5 bases). V dropped 5 bases and J dropped 2 bases, with 13 bases sitting between them. The CDR3 runs 15 residues. CDR1 and CDR2 (germline): SGHAT, FQNNGV. CDR3 loop: CASSARQRPGNTIYF. The DNA of the CDR3 is TGTGCCAGCAGCGCGCGACAGCGCCCTGGAAACACCATATATTTT.

The count of this clone is one. The chain combines TRBV28 with TRBJ2-1; no definite D call. Trimming pared 6 bases from V and 3 bases from J, leaving 6 bases between. This CDR3 has 12 amino acids. Germline CDR1 is MDHEN and CDR2 is SYDVKM. The CDR3 DNA follows: TGTGCCAGCAGCTTCCGCTACAATGAGCAGTTCTTC. Its translation: CASSFRYNEQFF.

This chain uses TRBV11-2 with TRBJ1-1; no definite D call. Trimming pared 2 bases from V and 4 bases from J, leaving 11 bases between. The germline gives CDR1 SGHAT, CDR2 FQNNGV. This CDR3 region has 14 residues. CDR3 DNA: TGTGCCAGCAGCTTAACAGTCATTGGCACTGAAGCTTTCTTT. It translates to CASSLTVIGTEAFF.

The chain is built from TRBV30 and TRBJ2-3; 12 positions agree with TRBD2. Germline V gene sequence: CDR1 GTSNPN, CDR2 SVGIG (reference sequence). The V gene end was trimmed by 4 bases and the J gene end by 5 bases; junction bases not matched to a gene: 1. This CDR3 spans 13 amino acids. As DNA, the CDR3 is TGTGCCTGGACTAGCGGGAGGGAAGATACGCAGTATTTT. It codes for CAWTSGREDTQYF.

V usage is TRBV2 and J usage is TRBJ1-5, with 8 nucleotides matching TRBD1. Looked up from germline, CDR1 is SNHLY and CDR2 is FYNNEI. The CDR3 runs 15 residues. V was clipped by 6 bases and J by 0 bases; unmatched bases: 4. CDR3 sequence reads: CASRGGTGSNQPQHF. The CDR3 nucleotides read TGTGCCAGCAGGGGTGGGACAGGTAGCAATCAGCCCCAGCATTTT.

The V call is TRBV11-3, the J call TRBJ2-5; maybe TRBD1 (5 bases). Germline CDR1 reads SGHNT; CDR2 reads YENEEA. Trimming took 6 bases from V and 2 from J, leaving 19 bases between them. The CDR3 is made up of 16 amino acids. DNA for the CDR3: TGTGCCAGCAGTTCTAAGGGGCCGTTGGTACAAGAGACCCAGTACTTC. Translation gives CASSSKGPLVQETQYF.

The chain employs TRBV2 and TRBJ2-7, with D tentatively TRBD1 (5 bases). V lost 7 bases and J lost 3, with 16 bases in between. CDR3 length equals 14 residues. The V gene's germline CDR1 is SNHLY and CDR2 FYNNEI. The CDR3 here is CASKIRRGNYEQYF. As DNA, the CDR3 is TGTGCCAGCAAGATAAGAAGGGGAAACTACGAGCAGTACTTC.

This clone was seen only a few times. The CDR3 reads CAWRGGQGVGYTF. CDR3 DNA: TGTGCCTGGAGGGGGGGACAGGGCGTTGGCTACACCTTC. This rearrangement joins TRBV30 to TRBJ1-2; TRBD1 agrees at 9 bases. V lost 3 bases to trimming and J lost 7 bases; unmatched junction nucleotides: 6. CDR3 length: 13 amino acids. Looked up from germline, CDR1 is GTSNPN and CDR2 is SVGIG (reference sequence).

This chain uses TRBV7-2 with TRBJ1-2; unclear D gene. The CDR3 is made up of 13 amino acids. CDR1 and CDR2 (germline): SGHTA, FQGNSA. Deletions cut 11 bases from V and 4 bases from J, with 17 bases between. CDR3 loop: CACQNGSFYGYTF. The CDR3 DNA is TGTGCCTGCCAAAACGGGTCTTTCTATGGCTACACCTTC.

CDR3 bases: TGTGCCAGCAGCAAAAGGACTAGCTGGGGCGGGGAGCTGTTTTTT. Protein product: CASSKRTSWGGELFF. The genes are TRBV7-8 and TRBJ2-2; 8 positions agree with TRBD2. Germline CDR1 reads SGHVS; CDR2 reads FQNEAQ. Losses at the gene ends were 5 bases for V and 7 bases for J; bases not matched to a gene: 9. CDR3 length equals 15 residues.

This chain uses TRBV7-9 with TRBJ2-7; 8 bases map to TRBD2. The CDR3 spans 16 residues. Germline V lookup: CDR1 SEHNR, CDR2 FQNEAQ (reference sequence). V was pared by 1 base and J by 0 bases, with 5 bases of the junction left unmatched. In DNA, the CDR3 is TGTGCCAGCAGCTTAGGGGTAGCGGGGATCTCCTACGAGCAGTACTTC. Amino acids: CASSLGVAGISYEQYF.

The V and J genes are TRBV10-1 and TRBJ2-7; D gene unclear. The CDR3 totals 13 residues. Trimming cost V 4 bases and J 1 base, with 8 bases left between them. Germline V gives CDR1 WNHNN, CDR2 SYGVQD (reference sequence). CDR3 amino acids: CASSAGLSYEQYF. CDR3 in DNA: TGCGCCAGCAGTGCAGGTCTTTCCTACGAGCAGTACTTC.

The V gene is TRBV7-4, the J gene TRBJ1-5, with a possible D match to TRBD1 (5 bases). Germline values: CDR1 SGHVT, CDR2 SQSDAQ. V dropped 6 bases and J dropped 15 bases, with 18 bases sitting between them. The CDR3 is made up of 12 amino acids. CDR3 DNA sequence: TGTGCCAGCAGTTCAAGGGGAGGTAACCGGCATTTT. Amino acid sequence: CASSSRGGNRHF.

This clone was seen only once. V is TRBV6-1 and J is TRBJ2-5; D is perhaps TRBD2 (5 bases). V was clipped by 2 bases and J by 4 bases, with 5 bases between them. The CDR3 loop spans 12 amino acids. In germline, CDR1 is MNHNS, CDR2 SASEGT. The CDR3 DNA sequence: TGTGCCAGCAGTGAACTAGCAGAGACCCAGTACTTC. This translates into CASSELAETQYF.

This clone was detected only once. The DNA of the CDR3 is TGTGCCAGTAGTATAGATCACAGGGACAGGGGTTATGGCTACACCTTC. Residues: CASSIDHRDRGYGYTF. J is TRBJ1-2 and V is TRBV19, with 10 bases fitting TRBD1. Trimming took 0 bases from V and 5 from J; bases not matched to a gene: 6. Germline V CDR1 and CDR2: LNHDA, SQIVND (reference sequence). The CDR3 is made up of 16 amino acids.

The genes are TRBV18 and TRBJ2-3; 8 bases are a match to TRBD2. From germline, CDR1 is KGHSH and CDR2 LQKENI. Trimming removed 3 bases from V and 0 bases from J; junction bases left unmatched: 14. The CDR3 is made up of 19 amino acids. The CDR3 sequence is CASSPGVSERGNSTDTQYF. In DNA, the CDR3 is TGTGCCAGCTCACCCGGCGTATCTGAGCGGGGGAATAGCACAGATACGCAGTATTTT.

V and J are TRBV19 and TRBJ2-2; 10 bases align to TRBD2. This CDR3 region has 19 residues. V shed 3 bases, J shed 0 bases, and the junction held 10 bases outside the gene matches. Per germline, CDR1 LNHDA and CDR2 SQIVND (reference sequence). CDR3 nucleotides: TGTGCCAGTAGTATGGGCCCTAGCGGGGGAACTACGAACACCGGGGAGCTGTTTTTT. Translating it yields CASSMGPSGGTTNTGELFF.

The chain's CDR3 is CASSYPSDRGGGEAFF. The CDR3 DNA follows: TGTGCCAGCAGTTACCCGAGCGACAGGGGAGGCGGTGAAGCTTTCTTT. V usage is TRBV6-6 and J usage is TRBJ1-1; 8 bases align to TRBD1. The CDR3 is made up of 16 amino acids. Germline V gene data show CDR1 as MNHNY and CDR2 as SVGAGI (reference sequence). The ends lost 2 bases at V and 7 bases at J; junction bases unmatched: 12.

This chain uses TRBV29-1 with TRBJ2-3; TRBD1 might be the D (5 bases). The V end was cut by 4 bases, the J end by 5 bases, with 13 bases between. The CDR3 spans 13 residues. Germline-derived CDR1 and CDR2 are SQVTM and ANQGSEA. The CDR3: CSVGDRVQDTQYF. The CDR3 nucleotides read TGCAGCGTTGGTGACAGAGTGCAAGATACGCAGTATTTT.

The chain recombines TRBV6-5 with TRBJ2-1; 8 bases are shared with TRBD1. Germline lookup yields CDR1 MNHEY and CDR2 SVGAGI. The V gene end was trimmed by 2 bases and the J gene end by 3 bases; junction bases not matched to a gene: 3. CDR3 length equals 15 residues. In DNA, the CDR3 is TGTGCCAGCAGTTACAGCGACAGGGGCTACAATGAGCAGTTCTTC. It translates to CASSYSDRGYNEQFF.

The V gene is TRBV7-6, the J gene TRBJ1-3, with 7 bases identical to TRBD1. The V segment lost 4 bases and the J segment 6 bases; nucleotides outside the gene matches: 6. The germline V gene has CDR1 SGHVS and CDR2 FNYEAQ. CDR3 size: 14 residues. The CDR3: CASSSLTGPNTIYF. Here the CDR3 DNA reads TGTGCCAGCAGCTCCCTGACAGGGCCAAACACCATATATTTT.

The rearrangement uses TRBV7-9 and TRBJ2-5; D gene unclear. The germline V gene has CDR1 SEHNR and CDR2 FQNEAQ (reference sequence). The CDR3 has 15 amino acids. Trimming cost V 4 bases and J 2 bases, with 14 bases left between them. The CDR3 region has the DNA TGTGCCAGCAGCTCCGCGTATGCTAAACAAGAGACCCAGTACTTC. This translates into CASSSAYAKQETQYF.

The CDR3 region has the DNA TGCACCAGCAGCCTCCCAGCATGGCGGGCCAGTTCCTACGAGCAGTACTTC. Its translation: CTSSLPAWRASSYEQYF. The V gene is TRBV1, the J gene TRBJ2-7; the table calls TRBD2, which could not be checked here. TRBV1 is recorded as a pseudogene. CDR3 length: 17 amino acids.